This T cell receptor (beta chain) stems from a study of PD-1 blockade in classical Hodgkin lymphoma. As for this clone: No antigen is known for it.

General study findings and limits: Unlike CD8+ TCR diversity, which did not rise significantly by C4D1, CD4+ TCR diversity did. Whoever responded completely had baseline diversity much like that seen in newly diagnosed patients. Whatever underlies the repertoire differences (possibly disease activity or prior therapy) remains undefined.

The CDR3 sequence is 18 residues long. J gave up 1 base and V 0 bases, and 10 bases lay outside the gene matches. Germline loops: CDR1 SNHLY, CDR2 FYNNEI. The data were produced by immunoSEQ multiplex PCR, yet TCRdb's version contains in-frame clones alone and is incomplete. Here the sample spans 24,000 or so clones, roughly 80% being singletons. Patients all relapsed after autologous stem cell transplantation, and there was variation in brentuximab vedotin exposure. This material consisted of peripheral blood mononuclear cells (PBMCs), taken before the second cycle of nivolumab. This clonotype was obtained from a human donor with classical Hodgkin lymphoma. The rearrangement links TRBV2 to TRBJ2-3; 7 bases line up with TRBD2. The CDR3 here is CASSEAGGMRRGTDTQYF. Written as DNA, the CDR3 is TGTGCCAGCAGTGAAGCGGGGGGGATGAGGCGTGGCACAGATACGCAGTATTTT. The full variable domain, with the rest looked up from reference TRBV2 and TRBJ2-3, is EPEVTQTPSHQVTQMGQEVILRCVPISNHLYFYWYRQILGQKVEFLVSFYNNEISEKSEIFDDQFSVERPDGSNFTLKIRSTKLEDSAMYFCASSEAGGMRRGTDTQYFGPGTRLTVL.